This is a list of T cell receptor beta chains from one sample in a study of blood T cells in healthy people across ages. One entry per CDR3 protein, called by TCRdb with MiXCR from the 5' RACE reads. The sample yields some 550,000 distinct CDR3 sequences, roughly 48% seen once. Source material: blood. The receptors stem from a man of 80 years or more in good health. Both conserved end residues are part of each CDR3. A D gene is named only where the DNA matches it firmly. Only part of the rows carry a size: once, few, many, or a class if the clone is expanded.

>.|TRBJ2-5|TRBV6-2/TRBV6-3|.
CASKFGMTTQYF
TGTGCCAGCAAGTTCGGGATGACGACCCAGTACTTC
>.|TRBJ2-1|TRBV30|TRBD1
CAWSDDRGYNEQFF
TGTGCCTGGAGTGATGACAGGGGGTACAATGAGCAGTTCTTC
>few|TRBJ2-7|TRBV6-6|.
CASSYGGAPEQYF
TGTGCCAGCAGTTACGGTGGGGCGCCTGAGCAGTACTTC
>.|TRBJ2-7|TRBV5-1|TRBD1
CASSLTGTGPYEQYF
TGCGCCAGCAGTCTTACCGGGACAGGCCCCTACGAGCAGTACTTC
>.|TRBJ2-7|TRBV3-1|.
CASSQDHTEGEQYF
TGTGCCAGCAGCCAAGATCACACCGAGGGCGAGCAGTACTTC
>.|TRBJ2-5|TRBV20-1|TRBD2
CSALAGGEETQYF
TGCAGTGCTCTAGCGGGAGGGGAAGAGACCCAGTACTTC
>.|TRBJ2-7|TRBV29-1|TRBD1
CSVGRTGGNEQYF
TGCAGCGTTGGGCGGACAGGGGGCAACGAGCAGTACTTC
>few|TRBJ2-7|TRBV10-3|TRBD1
CAISEPGQGTNYEQYF
TGTGCCATCAGTGAGCCGGGACAGGGGACGAACTACGAGCAGTACTTC
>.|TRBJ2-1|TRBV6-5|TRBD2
CASRASGGAPNEQFF
TGTGCCAGCAGAGCTAGCGGGGGGGCCCCCAATGAGCAGTTCTTC
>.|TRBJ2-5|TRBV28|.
CASSLSGAWETQYF
TGTGCCAGCAGTTTATCGGGGGCTTGGGAGACCCAGTACTTC
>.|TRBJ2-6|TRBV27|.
CASSDPGAGANVLTF
TGTGCCAGCAGTGATCCAGGGGCTGGGGCCAACGTCCTGACTTTC
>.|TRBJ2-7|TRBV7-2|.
CASSRDTLSVYEQYF
TGTGCCAGCAGTCGGGACACCCTGAGTGTGTACGAGCAGTACTTC
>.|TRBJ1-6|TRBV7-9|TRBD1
CASSPWDREDSPLHF
TGTGCCAGCAGCCCCTGGGACAGGGAAGATTCACCCCTCCACTTT
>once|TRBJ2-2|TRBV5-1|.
CASSGFDSITGELFF
TGCGCCAGCAGCGGTTTCGACAGCATCACCGGGGAGCTGTTTTTT
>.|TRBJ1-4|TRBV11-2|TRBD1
CASSLRQGVEKLFF
TGTGCCAGCAGCCTTCGACAGGGGGTTGAAAAACTGTTTTTT